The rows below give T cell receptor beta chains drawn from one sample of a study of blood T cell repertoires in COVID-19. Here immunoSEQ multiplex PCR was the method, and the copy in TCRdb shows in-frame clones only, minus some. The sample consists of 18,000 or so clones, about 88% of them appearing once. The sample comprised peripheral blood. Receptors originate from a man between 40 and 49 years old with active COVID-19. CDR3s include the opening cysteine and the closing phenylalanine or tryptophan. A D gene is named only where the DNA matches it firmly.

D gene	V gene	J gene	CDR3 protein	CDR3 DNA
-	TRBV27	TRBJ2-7	CASSLVGGTAYEQYF	TGTGCCAGCAGTTTGGTCGGGGGAACGGCCTACGAGCAGTACTTC
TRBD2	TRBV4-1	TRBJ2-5	CASSQGLAGGRQETQYF	TGCGCCAGCAGCCAAGGCCTAGCGGGAGGCAGGCAAGAGACCCAGTACTTC
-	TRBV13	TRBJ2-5	CASSNAQGFQETQYF	TGTGCCAGCAGCAACGCCCAGGGGTTCCAAGAGACCCAGTACTTC
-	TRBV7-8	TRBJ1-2	CASSLATGGGLTSAYGYTF	TGTGCCAGCAGCTTAGCGACGGGGGGGGGCCTCACTTCGGCTTATGGCTACACCTTC
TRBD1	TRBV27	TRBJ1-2	CASTKTGSAYGYTF	TGTGCCAGCACTAAGACAGGGTCCGCCTATGGCTACACCTTC
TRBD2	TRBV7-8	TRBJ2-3	CASSLARAGATTDTQYF	TGTGCCAGCAGCTTAGCTCGGGCGGGAGCGACGACAGATACGCAGTATTTT
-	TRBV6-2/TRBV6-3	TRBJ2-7	CASSYGWGGRLSYEQYF	TGTGCCAGCAGTTACGGTTGGGGAGGACGTCTCTCCTACGAGCAGTACTTC
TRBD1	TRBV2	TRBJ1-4	CASSRQGLGTINEKLFF	TGTGCCAGCAGTCGACAGGGACTAGGCACAATTAATGAAAAACTGTTTTTT
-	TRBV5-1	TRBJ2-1	CASSLDRQSSYNEQFF	TGCGCCAGCAGCTTGGACAGACAGAGCTCCTACAATGAGCAGTTCTTC
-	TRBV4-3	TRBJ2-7	CASSQGDRKRQYF	TGCGCCAGCAGCCAAGGTGACAGGAAGAGGCAGTACTTC